The clone carrying this T cell receptor (beta chain) was picked up a small number of times. This record belongs to a study of T-cell memory formation after mild COVID-19. The V gene lost 4 bases and the J gene lost 7 bases, with 20 bases spanning the gap. The CDR3 is 16 amino acids. TCRdb independently ran MiXCR on the 5' RACE reads; one entry per CDR3 protein. The sample has about 190,000 distinct CDR3 sequences; about 10% are singletons. This clonotype was obtained from a man aged 18 to 29 who had mild COVID-19 (a few samples of this study predate the infection). Cell type and time point are not known. The chain has TRBV23-1 and TRBJ1-5; unclear D gene. TRBV23-1 is marked as an open reading frame, function uncertain. Sequenced input: PBMCs or a T cell subset sorted from them (not recorded which). The DNA of the CDR3 is TGCGCCAGCAGTCTGACCGGTGGGAGGGCGCGACAGCCCCAGCATTTT. Amino acid sequence: CASSLTGGRARQPQHF.